This T cell receptor (beta chain) was identified in a study of Graves' ophthalmopathy and Graves' hyperthyroidism. General study findings and limits: A 13-signature model separated ophthalmopathy from stable hyperthyroidism, just over 85% sensitivity, 81.08% specificity. Most expanded thyroid clonotypes above 0.001 frequency also appeared in blood.

PBMCs were obtained from roughly 9.7 ml of fresh peripheral blood. This CDR3 comprises 13 residues. Germline CDR1 is KGHDR and CDR2 is SFDVKD. V was cut by 7 bases and J by 0 bases, with 6 bases left in between. The authors amplified TCR beta CDR3 regions, and they did so from RNA transcripts for repertoire sequencing. HTBI primers served in a first-round RT-PCR, which a second-round multiplex PCR followed. MiXCR, run by TCRdb on the multiplex PCR reads, gives a single entry per CDR3 protein. The table has 350,000 to 450,000 distinct CDR3 sequences, 20% to 25% seen once. This clonotype has ten or more counts. Its antigen is still unknown.

Sequencing was done on a sample of peripheral blood. The gene calls are TRBV24-1 and TRBJ1-3; no clear D gene. The TCR comes from a woman aged 18-35 years with stable Graves' hyperthyroidism. The CDR3 protein is CATRPSSGNTIYF. The CDR3, as DNA: TGTGCCACCAGGCCAAGCTCTGGAAACACCATATATTTT.